What follows describes a single T cell receptor beta chain. Its antigen is currently unknown. Method: immunoSEQ multiplex PCR; TCRdb's copy keeps in-frame clones and lacks some. The sample consists of 150,000 to 200,000 clones, 80% to 90% of them appearing once. This sample is part of a study of T cell responses to AZD1222 COVID-19 vaccine. The CDR3 is made up of 13 amino acids. Germline loops: CDR1 SEHNR, CDR2 FQNEAQ (reference sequence). V was shortened by 6 bases and J by 2 bases, with 10 bases between the two germline ends. The study's findings and limits: Dominant CD4 TCR responses targeted spike regions 160-218 and 743-854. Sampling captured repertoires only after the peak T cell response. Donors were largely white British and mainly female; clonal diversity was possibly underestimated. Spike-specific TCR breadth and depth rose after two AZD1222 doses.

The sample in question was peripheral blood, obtained 28 days after the second dose of the MenACWY control vaccine. This clonotype originated in an adult who received the MenACWY meningococcal vaccine as a control. The genes are TRBV7-9 and TRBJ1-2, with unresolved D. Here the CDR3 reads CASSSGRNYGYTF. The CDR3 bases are TGTGCCAGCAGTTCCGGGAGGAACTATGGCTACACCTTC.